The TCR beta chain described here comes from a study of blood T cell repertoires in COVID-19. Study-level background: The origin of the acute and convalescent COVID-19 samples was the United States, Italy and Spain. T cells, B-cell-depleted T cells, or PBMCs supplied cDNA or gDNA.

Original processing notes: It was from reference gene primer amplification that nucleated cell counts were estimated. Clones were sequenced by immunoSEQ multiplex PCR, and TCRdb holds only the in-frame ones, with some missing. That table furnishes V, J and clone size, whereas the DNA furnished D and trimming. Of roughly 200,000 clones detected, over 75% appear once; the ten largest clones hold roughly 6.2%. The sequence was obtained from a woman between 35 and 50 years old who had recovered from COVID-19. The sequenced sample was peripheral blood.

In DNA form, the CDR3 reads TGTGCCAGCAGCTTAGCGGTTACCACTGAAGCTTTCTTT. This gives the protein CASSLAVTTEAFF. The gene calls are TRBV11-2 and TRBJ1-1; no firm D call. This CDR3 region has 13 residues. Trimming took 1 base from V and 4 from J, leaving 7 bases between them. The germline V gene has CDR1 SGHAT and CDR2 FQNNGV. The full variable domain, with the rest looked up from reference TRBV11-2 and TRBJ1-1, is EAGVAQSPRYKIIEKRQSVAFWCNPISGHATLYWYQQILGQGPKLLIQFQNNGVVDDSQLPKDRFSAERLKGVDSTLKIQPAKLEDSAVYLCASSLAVTTEAFFGQGTRLTVV.